This T cell receptor (beta chain) is from a study of response to subunit inactivated influenza vaccine. TCRdb called the RT-PCR reads again in MiXCR, with one record for every CDR3 protein. The sample has under 500,000 distinct CDR3 sequences, over 9.5% seen once. With respect to this clonotype: Antigen unknown.

The CDR3 is 16 amino acids. J was trimmed by 2 bases and V by 4 bases; bases with no gene match: 9. Germline CDR1 is SGDLS and CDR2 is YYNGEE. The study's findings and limits: The authors put forward the suggestion that each seasonal influenza vaccination may bring in only a limited number of new T cells.

The material was PBMCs from blood, obtained about 40 days after vaccination. This receptor was taken from a man aged 50 to 59 who received an inactivated influenza vaccine. The rearrangement joins TRBV9 to TRBJ2-7; 10 bases match TRBD1. The CDR3 loop reads CASSFGPGQGTYEQYF. The CDR3 DNA reads TGTGCCAGCAGCTTCGGACCGGGACAGGGGACCTACGAGCAGTACTTC.